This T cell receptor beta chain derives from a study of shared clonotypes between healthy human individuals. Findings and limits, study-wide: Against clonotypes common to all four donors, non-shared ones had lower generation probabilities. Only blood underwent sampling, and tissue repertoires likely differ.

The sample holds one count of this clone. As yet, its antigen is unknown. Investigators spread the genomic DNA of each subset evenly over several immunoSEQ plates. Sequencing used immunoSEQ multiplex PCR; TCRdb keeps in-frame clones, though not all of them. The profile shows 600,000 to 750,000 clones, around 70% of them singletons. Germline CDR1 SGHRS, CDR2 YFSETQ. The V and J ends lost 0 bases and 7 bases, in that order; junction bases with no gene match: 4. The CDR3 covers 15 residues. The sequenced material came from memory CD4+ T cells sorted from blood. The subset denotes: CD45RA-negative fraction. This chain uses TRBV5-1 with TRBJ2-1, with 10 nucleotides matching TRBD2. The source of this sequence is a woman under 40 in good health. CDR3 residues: CASSLALAGENEQFF. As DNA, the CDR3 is TGCGCCAGCAGCTTGGCCCTAGCGGGGGAAAATGAGCAGTTCTTC. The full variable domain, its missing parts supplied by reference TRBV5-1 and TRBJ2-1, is KAGVTQTPRYLIKTRGQQVTLSCSPISGHRSVSWYQQTPGQGLQFLFEYFSETQRNKGNFPGRFSGRQFSNSRSEMNVSTLELGDSALYLCASSLALAGENEQFFGPGTRLTVL.